The T cell receptor beta chain described here comes from a study of shared clonotypes between healthy human individuals. Naive CD8 cells lacked CD45RO, underwent positive selection for CCR7 and left out terminally differentiated effector memory CD45RA+ cells. Clones were read by immunoSEQ multiplex PCR, and TCRdb kept only the in-frame ones, dropping some. Here the sample spans about 590,000 clones, 95% to 96% being singletons. The V and J ends lost 1 base and 1 base respectively, with 15 bases between them. From germline, CDR1 is MGHRA and CDR2 YSYEKL. The CDR3 is 17 amino acids. The sequence came from a woman between 25 and 40 years old in good health. The rearrangement links TRBV4-1 to TRBJ2-3, with D unresolved. The sample consisted of naive CD8+ T cells sorted from blood. The CDR3 nucleotides are TGCGCCAGCAGCCAAGGGCCGTACTCGGCGGGCACAGATACGCAGTATTTT. It encodes CASSQGPYSAGTDTQYF.